These T cell receptor beta chains were read from a single sample in a study of regulatory T cells in long-lasting Graves disease. TCRdb re-analysed the multiplex PCR reads in MiXCR, keeping a single row per CDR3 protein. The table includes roughly 500,000 distinct CDR3 sequences, less than 25% detected once. The source material was peripheral blood mononuclear cells (PBMCs), sampled when the disease was refractory, from a patient treated with antithyroid drugs. All receptors come from a female donor with Graves disease. The CDR3 runs from the conserved cysteine through the conserved F or W. The D gene is left open where the match is weak. Clone size, where shown, is once, few, many, or a class for clones that have expanded.

TRBJ1-2	few	.	TRBV7-9	CASGSSPQGHTF	TGTGCCAGCGGCTCCTCGCCCCAGGGCCACACCTTC
TRBJ2-7	.	.	TRBV20-1	CSASGPTYEQYF	TGCAGTGCTTCCGGTCCTACCTACGAGCAGTACTTC
TRBJ2-1	once	TRBD2	TRBV28	CASKRTSGRTEQFF	TGTGCCAGCAAAAGGACTAGCGGGAGAACTGAGCAGTTCTTC
TRBJ2-5	many	TRBD1	TRBV18	CASSPATGGKTQYF	TGTGCCAGCTCACCGGCGACAGGGGGGAAGACCCAGTACTTC
TRBJ2-7	few	.	TRBV19	CASSIQYSYEQYF	TGTGCCAGTAGTATACAGTACTCCTACGAGCAGTACTTC
TRBJ1-1	many	TRBD1	TRBV29-1	CSVERPGGDTEAFF	TGCAGCGTTGAGAGGCCAGGGGGGGACACTGAAGCTTTCTTT
TRBJ1-6	.	.	TRBV20-1	CSARISGARNSPLHF	TGCAGTGCTAGAATCTCAGGGGCCCGTAATTCACCCCTCCACTTT
TRBJ1-2	many	.	TRBV28	CASSLGLGSRNGGYTF	TGTGCCAGCAGTTTGGGGTTGGGGAGCCGTAATGGGGGCTACACCTTC
TRBJ1-2	many	.	TRBV19	CASSMGAARLYGYTF	TGTGCCAGTAGTATGGGGGCAGCCCGTCTCTATGGCTACACCTTC
TRBJ1-1	many	.	TRBV3-1	CASSQGRRTEAFF	TGTGCCAGCAGCCAAGGGAGGCGAACTGAAGCTTTCTTT
TRBJ2-5	many	.	TRBV20-1	CSARRELETQYF	TGCAGTGCTAGAAGGGAGCTAGAGACCCAGTACTTC
TRBJ2-3	.	.	TRBV5-4	CASSSHPGTEDTQYF	TGTGCCAGCAGCTCCCATCCGGGCACCGAGGATACGCAGTATTTT
TRBJ1-6	.	.	TRBV27	CASRNARGSPLHF	TGTGCCAGCAGAAATGCCAGGGGTTCACCCCTCCACTTT
TRBJ2-2	.	TRBD2	TRBV28	CASSDQRPTSGIITGELFF	TGTGCCAGCAGTGATCAAAGACCGACTAGCGGGATTATTACCGGGGAGCTGTTTTTT
TRBJ1-5	few	.	TRBV6-2/TRBV6-3	CASSYSRGSQVYQPQHF	TGTGCCAGCAGTTACTCTAGGGGTAGTCAGGTTTATCAGCCCCAGCATTTT
TRBJ2-7	.	.	TRBV29-1	CGVRYGLDKSYEQYF	TGCGGCGTTCGTTACGGCTTGGACAAATCCTACGAGCAGTACTTC
TRBJ2-3	.	TRBD2	TRBV28	CASSLGVRERADTQYF	TGTGCCAGCAGTCTAGGGGTGCGGGAGAGGGCAGATACGCAGTATTTT
TRBJ1-2	many	.	TRBV29-1	CSVGQGLGYGYTF	TGCAGCGTTGGGCAGGGGTTAGGCTATGGCTACACCTTC
TRBJ2-3	.	.	TRBV5-1	CASRYRVSTDTQYF	TGCGCCAGCAGGTACAGGGTTAGTACAGATACGCAGTATTTT
TRBJ2-5	few	.	TRBV11-3	CASGQFNAGKFQETQYF	TGTGCCAGCGGCCAATTTAATGCGGGGAAATTCCAAGAGACCCAGTACTTC
TRBJ2-4	.	.	TRBV2	CASSEVGQGNIQYF	TGTGCCAGCAGTGAGGTAGGACAAGGAAACATTCAGTACTTC
TRBJ2-5	many	.	TRBV6-5	CASSYGGKETQYF	TGTGCCAGCAGTTACGGGGGAAAAGAGACCCAGTACTTC
TRBJ2-7	few	TRBD2	TRBV20-1	CSARDTSGTTQYF	TGCAGTGCTAGAGATACTAGCGGAACGACGCAGTACTTC
TRBJ1-2	few	TRBD1	TRBV12-3/TRBV12-4	CASSPLDRVIYGYTF	TGTGCCAGCAGTCCCTTAGACAGGGTTATCTATGGCTACACCTTC
TRBJ2-1	.	TRBD2	TRBV11-2	CASSLFPSGGGDEQFF	TGTGCCAGCAGCTTATTTCCTAGCGGGGGGGGCGATGAGCAGTTCTTC
TRBJ2-7	many	.	TRBV27	CASSLFPRSYEQYF	TGTGCCAGCAGTTTATTTCCTAGATCCTACGAGCAGTACTTC
TRBJ2-3	few	.	TRBV15	CATSTRAFTDTQYF	TGTGCCACCAGCACCCGGGCCTTTACAGATACGCAGTATTTT
TRBJ1-6	many	.	TRBV5-1	CASSSDLPEGSPLHF	TGCGCCAGCAGCTCGGACCTCCCCGAGGGATCACCCCTCCACTTT
TRBJ1-2	many	.	TRBV5-1	CASSAQGYGYTF	TGCGCCAGCAGCGCCCAGGGCTATGGCTACACCTTC
TRBJ2-7	.	TRBD2	TRBV28	CASSSLGSGYEQYF	TGTGCCAGCAGTTCCCTTGGTAGCGGGTACGAGCAGTACTTC
TRBJ1-5	many	.	TRBV27	CASSFRGQGQPQHF	TGTGCCAGCAGTTTTCGGGGGCAGGGTCAGCCCCAGCATTTT
TRBJ1-5	many	.	TRBV24-1	CATSDSSGAGQPQHF	TGTGCCACCAGTGATTCATCGGGGGCCGGTCAGCCCCAGCATTTT
TRBJ2-7	few	TRBD1	TRBV20-1	CSARFGQGAPGYEQYF	TGCAGTGCTAGGTTCGGGCAGGGGGCCCCTGGGTACGAGCAGTACTTC
TRBJ1-1	few	.	TRBV5-8	CASLGGGNTEAFF	TGTGCCAGCTTGGGGGGGGGAAACACTGAAGCTTTCTTT
TRBJ1-2	few	.	TRBV14	CASSQGVLGYGYTF	TGTGCCAGCAGCCAGGGAGTATTGGGATACGGCTACACCTTC
TRBJ1-2	many	.	TRBV11-2	CASSLWRGVGYTF	TGTGCCAGCAGCCTCTGGCGCGGGGTTGGCTACACCTTC
TRBJ2-7	.	TRBD1	TRBV30	CAWSVGQGSYEQYF	TGTGCCTGGAGTGTAGGACAGGGGTCCTACGAGCAGTACTTC
TRBJ1-1	.	.	TRBV13	CASSPPGWDMNTEAFF	TGTGCCAGCAGCCCACCCGGTTGGGATATGAACACTGAAGCTTTCTTT
TRBJ1-3	few	.	TRBV29-1	CSVVTGNTIYF	TGCAGCGTTGTCACTGGAAACACCATATATTTT
TRBJ2-7	few	.	TRBV18	CASSQELTIYEQYF	TGTGCCAGCTCACAGGAGCTCACCATCTACGAGCAGTACTTC
TRBJ2-7	many	TRBD2	TRBV6-1	CASSQLADSTEQYF	TGTGCCAGCAGCCAACTAGCGGACTCTACCGAGCAGTACTTC
TRBJ2-7	few	TRBD2	TRBV6-1	CASSRGLAETNEQYF	TGTGCCAGCAGTCGGGGACTAGCGGAAACCAACGAGCAGTACTTC
TRBJ2-7	.	.	TRBV5-1	CASSDGPGGYEQYF	TGCGCCAGCAGCGACGGGCCTGGGGGCTACGAGCAGTACTTC
TRBJ2-2	.	TRBD1	TRBV7-3	CASKQGATGELFF	TGTGCCAGCAAGCAGGGGGCAACCGGGGAGCTGTTTTTT
TRBJ1-1	.	TRBD1	TRBV6-2/TRBV6-3	CASRISGGTEAFF	TGTGCCAGCCGAATTTCAGGGGGCACTGAAGCTTTCTTT
TRBJ2-2	many	.	TRBV10-3	CAISEGGTGELFF	TGTGCCATCAGTGAAGGGGGAACCGGGGAGCTGTTTTTT
TRBJ2-7	many	.	TRBV5-8	CASSLEQGYYEQYF	TGTGCCAGCAGCTTGGAGCAGGGTTACTACGAGCAGTACTTC
TRBJ1-3	.	.	TRBV30	CAWFNGYGNTIYF	TGTGCCTGGTTCAATGGGTACGGAAACACCATATATTTT
TRBJ2-5	many	TRBD2	TRBV28	CASTTTSLQETQYF	TGTGCCAGCACCACGACTAGCCTACAAGAGACCCAGTACTTC
TRBJ2-7	many	TRBD2	TRBV20-1	CSAPPGLPTYEQYF	TGCAGTGCCCCACCGGGACTACCAACCTACGAGCAGTACTTC
TRBJ2-7	few	.	TRBV28	CASKEGGGVEQYF	TGTGCCAGCAAAGAGGGGGGTGGAGTCGAGCAGTACTTC
TRBJ2-7	many	.	TRBV11-2	CASSLGWGISSYEQYF	TGTGCCAGCAGCTTAGGTTGGGGGATTAGCTCCTACGAGCAGTACTTC
TRBJ1-6	.	.	TRBV4-1	CASSQDTGSSYNSPLHF	TGCGCCAGCAGCCAAGATACCGGAAGCTCCTATAATTCACCCCTCCACTTT
TRBJ1-2	few	TRBD1	TRBV24-1	CATSGLRDSYGYTF	TGTGCCACCAGTGGGCTCCGGGACAGCTATGGCTACACCTTC
TRBJ2-4	many	.	TRBV7-2	CASSFVRQANSIQYF	TGTGCCAGCAGCTTTGTCAGGCAGGCTAATAGCATTCAGTACTTC